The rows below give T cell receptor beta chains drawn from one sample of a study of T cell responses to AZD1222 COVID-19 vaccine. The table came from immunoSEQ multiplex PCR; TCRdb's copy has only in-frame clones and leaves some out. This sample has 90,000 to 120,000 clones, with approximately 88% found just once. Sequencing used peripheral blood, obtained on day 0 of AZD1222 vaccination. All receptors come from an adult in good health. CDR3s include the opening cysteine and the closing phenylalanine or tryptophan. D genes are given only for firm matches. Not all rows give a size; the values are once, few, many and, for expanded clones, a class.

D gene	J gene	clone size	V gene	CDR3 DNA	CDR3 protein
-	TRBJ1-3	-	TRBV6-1	TGTGCCAGCAGTGAACAGGGCAACGGACGTGCAAACACCATATATTTT	CASSEQGNGRANTIYF
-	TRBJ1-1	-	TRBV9	TGTGCCAGCAGCGTAGCCCTACAACAGGGATCAGCTTTCTTT	CASSVALQQGSAFF
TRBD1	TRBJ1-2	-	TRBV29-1	TGCAGCGTAGCCGGGACAGGAGTCTATGGCTACACCTTC	CSVAGTGVYGYTF
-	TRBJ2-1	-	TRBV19	TGTGCCAGTAGTATCTACACAATAAAAGGGTTACTCGGAAACAATGAGCAGTTCTTC	CASSIYTIKGLLGNNEQFF
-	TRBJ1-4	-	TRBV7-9	TGTGCCAGCAGCTGGGGAAACGTTGCAACTAATGAAAAACTGTTTTTT	CASSWGNVATNEKLFF
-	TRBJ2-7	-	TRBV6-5	TGTGCCAGCCGTCGGGGAGGAAGCTACGAGCAGTACTTC	CASRRGGSYEQYF
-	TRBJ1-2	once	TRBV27	TGTGCCAGCAGTTTTGAAGGGAACTGGGGCTACACCTTC	CASSFEGNWGYTF
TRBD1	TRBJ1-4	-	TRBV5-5	TGTGCCAGCAGCTTGTACAGGGGAGGCGAAAAACTGTTTTTT	CASSLYRGGEKLFF
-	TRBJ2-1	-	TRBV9	TGTGCCAGCAGCGTAGCCTCCGGGGTATACAATGAGCAGTTCTTC	CASSVASGVYNEQFF
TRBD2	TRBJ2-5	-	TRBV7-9	TGTGCCAGCAGCCCCAGCGGGACCGGGAGGCCAAGAGATTCGTTTTACTTC	CASSPSGTGRPRDSFYF
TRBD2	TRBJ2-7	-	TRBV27	TGTGCCAGCAGTTTTAGCGGGAGGAGCCCCGAGCAGTACTTC	CASSFSGRSPEQYF
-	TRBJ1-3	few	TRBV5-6	TGTGCCAGCACACCGGGCCTGCAACATAACACCATATATTTT	CASTPGLQHNTIYF
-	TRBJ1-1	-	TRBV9	TGTGCCAGCAGCGCGGACCGTGCCAGGGGCACTGAAGCTTTCTTT	CASSADRARGTEAFF
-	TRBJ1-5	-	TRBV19	TGTGCCACCAAACAGGGAGGAGGAGGTAGCAATCAGCCCCAGCATTTT	CATKQGGGGSNQPQHF
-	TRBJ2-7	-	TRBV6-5	TGTGCCAGCAGTTCCTCGCCCTACGAGCAGTACTTC	CASSSSPYEQYF
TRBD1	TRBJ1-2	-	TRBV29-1	TGCAGCGTTGTGGACAGGGGACTATACGTCTACACCTTC	CSVVDRGLYVYTF
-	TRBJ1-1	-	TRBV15	TGTGCCACCAGCAGAGGAAGTGTAAACACTGAAGCTTTCTTT	CATSRGSVNTEAFF
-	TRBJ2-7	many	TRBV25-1	TGTGCCAGCAGTGAAGTTGCCTCCTACGAGCAGTACTTC	CASSEVASYEQYF
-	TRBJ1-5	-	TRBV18	TGTGCCAGCTCACAGGACAGCTTTAGCAATCAGCCCCAGCATTTT	CASSQDSFSNQPQHF
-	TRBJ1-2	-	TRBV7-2	TGTGCCAGCAGCTTAGCTGTTGGCTACACCTTC	CASSLAVGYTF
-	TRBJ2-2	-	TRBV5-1	TGCGCCAGCAGCGCCCCGGACGGGGCGAACACCGGGGAGCTGTTTTTT	CASSAPDGANTGELFF
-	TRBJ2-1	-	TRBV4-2	TGTGCCAGCAGCCAAGAAGCGGTCCCCTACAATGAGCAGTTCTTC	CASSQEAVPYNEQFF
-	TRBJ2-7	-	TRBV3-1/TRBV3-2	TGTGCCAGCAGCCAAGATATTGCGGGTTCCACCTACGAGCAGTACTTC	CASSQDIAGSTYEQYF
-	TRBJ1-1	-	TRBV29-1	TGCAGCGTACTCAGGGTTATGAACACTGAAGCTTTCTTT	CSVLRVMNTEAFF
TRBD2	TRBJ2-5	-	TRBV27	TGTGCCAGCACCACCCAAGGCGGGAGGACGTCATGGTACTTC	CASTTQGGRTSWYF
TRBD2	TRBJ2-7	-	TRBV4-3	TGCGCCAGCAGCCAAGAGAGTAGCGGGTCGGGAACCGAGCAGTACTTC	CASSQESSGSGTEQYF
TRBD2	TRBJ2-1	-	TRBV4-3	TGCGCCAGCAGCCAAGAAGCCTGGGGACTAGCGGGAACCTACAATGAGCAGTTCTTC	CASSQEAWGLAGTYNEQFF
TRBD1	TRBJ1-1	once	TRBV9	TGTGCCAGCAGCGCCAGGACAGGGAACACTGAAGCTTTCTTT	CASSARTGNTEAFF
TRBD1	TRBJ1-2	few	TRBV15	TGTGCCACCAGCAAAGGGACAGGGTCGGGCTACACCTTC	CATSKGTGSGYTF
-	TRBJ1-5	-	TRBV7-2	TGTGCCAGCAGATACAGGGATAATCAGCCCCAGCATTTT	CASRYRDNQPQHF
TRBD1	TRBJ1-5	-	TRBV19	TGTGCCAGTAGTAACACAGGGGATTTGGATCAGCCCCAGCATTTT	CASSNTGDLDQPQHF
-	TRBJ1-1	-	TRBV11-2	TGTGCCAGCAGCAAATACCCGTCCTTAACAGGGCTAGGCACTGAAGCTTTCTTT	CASSKYPSLTGLGTEAFF
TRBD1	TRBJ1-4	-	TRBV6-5	TGTGCCAGCAAGGGGGCTGCTAGGGAAAAACTGTTTTTT	CASKGAAREKLFF
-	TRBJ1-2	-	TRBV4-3	TGCGCCAGCAGCCAAGGGGCAAGCGACCCAAACTATGGCTACACCTTC	CASSQGASDPNYGYTF
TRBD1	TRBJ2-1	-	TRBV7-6	TGTGCCAGCAGCAGGAGGACAGGGGCTTACATTAGCTCCTACAATGAGCAGTTCTTC	CASSRRTGAYISSYNEQFF
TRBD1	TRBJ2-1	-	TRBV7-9	TGTGCCAGCAGCTTAATTCGAGGGGACAGGAAAAACAATGAGCAGTTCTTC	CASSLIRGDRKNNEQFF
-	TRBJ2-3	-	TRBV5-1	TGCGCCAGCAGCTCCGGTATCCTCGGGGATACGCAGTATTTT	CASSSGILGDTQYF
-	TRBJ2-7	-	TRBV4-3	TGCGCCAGCAGCCAAGGCTGGACGGGCTACGAGCAGTACTTC	CASSQGWTGYEQYF
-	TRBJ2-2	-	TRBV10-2	TGCGCCAGCAGTGATGGGGCCCGAGTCAGTGAGCTGTTTTTT	CASSDGARVSELFF
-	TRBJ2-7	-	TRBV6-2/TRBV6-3	TGTGCCAGCAGTTACCCCCTACGGACATCGGATGTGGGGGAGCAGTACTTC	CASSYPLRTSDVGEQYF
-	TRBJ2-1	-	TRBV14	TGTGCCAGCAGTCCCTTTTTGATGGGGGCCTCCTACAATGAGCAGTTCTTC	CASSPFLMGASYNEQFF
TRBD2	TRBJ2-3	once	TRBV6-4	TGTGCCAGCAGTGACGGGACTAGCGGCACAGATACGCAGTATTTT	CASSDGTSGTDTQYF
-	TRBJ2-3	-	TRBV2	TGTGCCAGCAGTGTGGACCACACAGATACGCAGTATTTT	CASSVDHTDTQYF
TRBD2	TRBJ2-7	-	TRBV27	TGTGCCAGCAGTTTACTGGCGGGAGAATTCTACGAGCAGTACTTC	CASSLLAGEFYEQYF
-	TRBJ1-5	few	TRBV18	TGTGCCAGCTCAACGGACAGTTCCAATCAGCCCCAGCATTTT	CASSTDSSNQPQHF
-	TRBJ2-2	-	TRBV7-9	TGTGCCAGCAGCTTTAGGGCCTACACCGGGGAGCTGTTTTTT	CASSFRAYTGELFF
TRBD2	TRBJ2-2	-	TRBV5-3	TGTGCCAGAAGCTTGCGGCGGGGGTTGTACACCGGGGAGCTGTTTTTT	CARSLRRGLYTGELFF
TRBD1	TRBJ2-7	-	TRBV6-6	TGTGCCAGCAGTTCCACCCCCGGGCAGGGGGCCTACGAGCAGTACTTC	CASSSTPGQGAYEQYF
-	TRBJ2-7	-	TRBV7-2	TGTGCCAGCAGCTTGTCAACCTACTACGAGCAGTACTTC	CASSLSTYYEQYF
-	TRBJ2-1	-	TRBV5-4	TGTGCCAGCAGCCCGGACACCTGGGGGCTCAATGAGCAGTTCTTC	CASSPDTWGLNEQFF
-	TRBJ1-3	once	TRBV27	TGTGCCAGCAGTCGAACATGGACCGACCTCTCTGGAAACACCATATATTTT	CASSRTWTDLSGNTIYF
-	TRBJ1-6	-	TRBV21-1	TGTGCCAGCACCCGGGAAGATAATTCACCCCTCCACTTT	CASTREDNSPLHF
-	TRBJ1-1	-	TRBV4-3	TGCGCCAGCAGCCTCGGCAGGTCCCTCGGTGGGGCTGAAGCTTTCTTT	CASSLGRSLGGAEAFF
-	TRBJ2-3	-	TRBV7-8	TGTGCCAGCAGTTTAAGACTAGGTACAGATACGCAGTATTTT	CASSLRLGTDTQYF
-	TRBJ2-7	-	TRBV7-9	TGTGCCAGCAGCTCCGGTCGTATCTACGAGCAGTACTTC	CASSSGRIYEQYF
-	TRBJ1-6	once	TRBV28	TGTGCCAGCACTGACGTATATTCACCCCTCCACTTT	CASTDVYSPLHF
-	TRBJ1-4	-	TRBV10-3	TGTGCCATCAGTGCAACAGACAAACTATATGAAAAACTGTTTTTT	CAISATDKLYEKLFF
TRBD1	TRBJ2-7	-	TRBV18	TGTGCCAGCCGTCTATCAGGGGGCGGCGAGCAGTACTTC	CASRLSGGGEQYF
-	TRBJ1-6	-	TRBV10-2	TGCGCCAGCAGCGACCTGGTTGGGTCACCCCTCCACTTT	CASSDLVGSPLHF
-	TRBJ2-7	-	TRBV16	TGTGCCAGCAGCCCCTCTCTAAGGAGCTCCTACGAGCAGTACTTC	CASSPSLRSSYEQYF